Below are 8 T cell receptor beta chains sequenced from a single sample in a study of T cell changes during pregnancy in multiple sclerosis. Data came from immunoSEQ multiplex PCR; TCRdb stores just in-frame clones and leaves some out. This table holds tens of thousands of clones, about 90% found once. This specimen consisted of CD4+ T cells from peripheral blood mononuclear cells, obtained in the first trimester of pregnancy. These receptors were taken from a female donor with multiple sclerosis, enrolled in a pregnancy study.

A word on this clone: At one end, the junction sequence differs from germline, possibly due to a read error. The chain employs TRBV5-5 and TRBJ1-2; a weak D match, TRBD1 (6 bases). CDR1 SGHKS and CDR2 YYEKEE come from the germline V gene (reference sequence). This CDR3 is 15 amino acids long. The CDR3 DNA sequence: TGTGCCAGCAGCCCCGGGACACAGGGTAACTATGGCTACACTTTC. Residues: CASSPGTQGNYGYTF.

The genes are TRBV11-2 and TRBJ2-3; 9 bases align to TRBD1. From germline, CDR1 is SGHAT and CDR2 FQNNGV. The CDR3 totals 16 residues. V lost 5 bases to trimming and J lost 7 bases; unmatched junction nucleotides: 13. CDR3 DNA sequence: TGTGCCAGCAGCCTTCGGGGACAGGGTCGATCAAATACGCAGTATTTT. Translation: CASSLRGQGRSNTQYF.

This clone has a single count. This chain links TRBV5-6 with TRBJ2-7, with TRBD2 matching 9 bases. The CDR3 contains 13 residues. Germline loops: CDR1 SGHDT, CDR2 YYEEEE. V trimming: 5 bases; J trimming: 6 bases; junction bases outside the gene matches: 6. The CDR3 here is CASSGRGGGEQYF. CDR3 nucleotide sequence: TGTGCCAGCAGTGGGCGGGGGGGCGGCGAGCAGTACTTC.

V usage is TRBV19 and J usage is TRBJ2-1; D may be TRBD1 (6 bases). The CDR3 has 13 amino acids. V lost 5 bases, J lost 5 bases, and 10 bases lay in between. Germline lookup yields CDR1 LNHDA and CDR2 SQIVND (reference sequence). The CDR3 spells CASSPRTDNEQFF. CDR3 DNA: TGTGCCAGTAGTCCCCGGACAGACAATGAGCAGTTCTTC.

The chain joins TRBV6-5 to TRBJ1-1; perhaps TRBD1 as D (5 bases). The CDR3 contains 15 residues. Germline lookup yields CDR1 MNHEY and CDR2 SVGAGI. The V end was cut by 4 bases, the J end by 1 base, with 13 bases between. CDR3 nucleotide sequence: TGTGCCAGCAGTTCCGGGGGGACGGGGAACACTGAAGCTTTCTTT. Protein: CASSSGGTGNTEAFF.

The V gene is TRBV20-1, the J gene TRBJ1-1; perhaps TRBD1 as D (6 bases). Germline CDR1 is DFQATT and CDR2 is SNEGSKA (reference sequence). Between the trimmed V and J ends, which lost 5 bases and 6 bases, there was a span of 10 bases. The CDR3 loop spans 11 amino acids. For the CDR3, the DNA is TGCAGTGCTTGGAACAGGGCTGAAGCTTTCTTT. Amino acid sequence: CSAWNRAEAFF.

This chain connects TRBV7-8 to TRBJ2-7; 7 bases align to TRBD1. CDR1 and CDR2 (germline): SGHVS, FQNEAQ. V lost 5 bases and J lost 4; bases outside the gene matches: 2. The CDR3 consists of 12 residues. DNA of the CDR3: TGTGCCAGCAGCACGACAGGGTACGAGCAGTACTTC. This sequence encodes CASSTTGYEQYF.

This clone was seen a single time. The chain is built from TRBV30 and TRBJ1-2; no clear D. Trimming cost V 0 bases and J 8 bases, with 28 bases left between them. Per germline, CDR1 GTSNPN and CDR2 SVGIG (reference sequence). The CDR3 loop spans 18 amino acids. DNA of the CDR3: TGTGCCTGGAGTGTAGGAGAACCCCGCCGAAACGCCGCGAGCGGCTACACCTTC. This codes for CAWSVGEPRRNAASGYTF.